One sample yielded the 2 T cell receptor beta chains listed below, sequenced in a study of cytotoxic CD8 clonotypes in ibrutinib-treated CLL. Libraries were prepared by immunoSEQ multiplex PCR; TCRdb keeps only in-frame clonotypes and omits some of them. Of 100,000 to 150,000 clones in the sample, 70% to 90% were seen once. This sample comprised PBMCs, obtained after 24 months of ibrutinib treatment. The receptors were gathered from a human donor with chronic lymphocytic leukemia.

This clone appeared once. The rearrangement uses TRBV5-8 and TRBJ1-5; possible D gene TRBD1, 6 bases. CDR3 length: 14 residues. V was clipped by 6 bases and J by 4 bases, with 14 bases between them. Looked up from germline, CDR1 is SGHTS and CDR2 is YDEGEE. The CDR3 protein is CASTFGQINQPQHF. The CDR3 DNA is TGTGCCAGCACTTTTGGACAGATAAATCAGCCCCAGCATTTT.

V is TRBV5-6 and J is TRBJ2-1, with D unclear. V lost 3 bases and J lost 10, with 14 bases in between. The CDR3 totals 13 residues. Germline V gene sequence: CDR1 SGHDT, CDR2 YYEEEE. Here the CDR3 DNA reads TGTGCCAGCAGCTCCCCTACGGTGTTGGAGCAGTTCTTC. It specifies CASSSPTVLEQFF.